This entry concerns a single T cell receptor (beta chain). Which antigen it targets is not known. Per-base quality was not reported, and no clone a single base away is much larger than it. TCR CDR3 regions were amplified from genomic DNA by multiplex PCR using the deep immunoSEQ assay. For each cell subset, the extracted genomic DNA was distributed evenly across all wells of several immunoSEQ 96-well plates, and each plate served as one replicate. For sorted subsets, 150 to 200 ng genomic DNA, equal to some 28,000 T cell genomes, was loaded into each replicate PCR. The purified libraries were quantified using a Qubit 3.0 fluorometer, sized with a Bioanalyzer 2100, and then quantified again using the KAPA Library Quantification kit. Each immunoSEQ 96-well plate was sequenced on its own single-read 150-cycle Illumina NextSeq 550 flow cell. Per the original workflow: The immunoSEQ output contained only junctional sequences without quality scores, so filtering could not match that applied to full-length reads. To assign V/J genes and CDR3, sequences were annotated against IMGT germline references using PyIR, a Python wrapper for IgBLAST v1.9. Reads were removed for weak V/J assignments (E-value above 1e-6), missing CDR3, stop codons, out-of-frame junctions, or ambiguous translated residues. V3J clonotypes were defined by identical inferred V gene, J gene, and CDR3 amino acid sequence. To compute the percentage overlap between repertoires, the number of shared unique clonotypes was divided by the size of the smaller repertoire. Three approaches were used to assess repertoire richness: RTK rarefaction, the Chao1 estimator, and Recon v2.1 estimates of unobserved clonotypes. Generation probabilities were computed with OLGA for all TCRbeta clonotypes obtained by the gDNA method from four donors. TCRdb carries this immuneACCESS record with in-frame sequences only. Its versions omit some clonotypes, under half of them owing to an unresolved V gene in the studies checked, with the rest unexplained. That table furnishes V, J and clone size, whereas the DNA furnished D and trimming. The sample yields some 2.1 million clones; roughly 95% were counted once. The ten largest clones take up under 2% of the sample.

The sample comes from a study of shared clonotypes between healthy human individuals (TCRdb year 2020). About the study as a whole: The cohort comprised a couple of women and a few men aged 18 to 49 years. For each donor, three plates each were used for CD4 naive and CD4 memory, two plates were used for CD8 naive, and one plate was used for CD8 memory. Libraries were prepared and TCR repertoires were sequenced by different laboratories using diverse techniques, in order to increase sequencing depth and limit assay-specific biases. Per donor, leukapheresis produced somewhere between about 0.94 and 8.9 billion PBMCs. To estimate repertoire size and how much clonotypes are shared between individuals, the study performed deep sequencing of blood TCR repertoires from about five healthy adults.

CD8 naive samples were CD45RO-negative cells positively selected for CCR7, giving a CD45RA+CCR7+ population that excluded TemRA cells. The donors were healthy, HIV-negative adults with no recently reported acute infections or vaccinations. Every donor was a Caucasian adult residing in Nashville, Tennessee, USA. Blood was obtained by leukapheresis, after which PBMCs were separated by Ficoll-Histopaque density gradient centrifugation and cryopreserved in liquid nitrogen vapor phase. Analytical flow cytometry was used to check the purity and quantity of every magnetically sorted T cell population. Genomic DNA was isolated from each sorted fraction and quantified by UV absorbance on a Nanodrop 2000c. Study-wide findings and limitations: Sampling was limited to blood, and TCR repertoires in tissue likely differ from TCR repertoires in blood. Compared with non-shared clonotypes, clonotypes shared by all four sorted-subset donors had higher generation probabilities. The genetic and exposure-history diversity represented was limited by the small number of donors. Naive subsets generally had larger estimated clonotype richness than memory subsets did. Based on pairwise subsampling, the degree of clonotype sharing among donors was expected to be affected by sequencing depth. Even with the large sequencing depth, rarefaction of the sorted-subset datasets indicated that sequencing was incomplete. Sharing across several donors was observed for roughly 5% of naive CD4, over 3% of naive CD8, about 2.5% of memory CD4, and roughly 0.4% of memory CD8 clonotypes.

V is clipped by 4 bases and J by 6 bases, and the sequence between their germline boundaries is 14 bases long. The CDR3 starts with the cysteine, ends with the phenylalanine, and has 13 residues. The CDR3 DNA has 39 bases and is translated from base 1. CDR1 and CDR2, per the germline V gene, are SGDLS and YYNGEE. This receptor chain uses TRBV9 and TRBJ2-7; the D element could tentatively be TRBD1 or TRBD2, as 5 bases agree for each. The origin of this receptor is a man aged 18 to 29 in good health. Some clones in this sample may be carry-over from other donors' samples. Sample: naive CD8+ T cells from PBMCs. What this sample's cell subset or site label stands for: CD45RA+CCR7+. In nucleotides, the sequence is TGTGCCAGCAGCTCAGGGACCTTTACCGAGCAGTACTTC. This codes for CASSSGTFTEQYF.